This TCR beta chain was identified during a study of T cell responses to AZD1222 COVID-19 vaccine. Germline values: CDR1 LGHDT, CDR2 YNNKEL (reference sequence). With 1 base removed from V and 3 bases from J, the gap between germline ends came to 10 bases. There are 14 residues in the CDR3. The assay was immunoSEQ multiplex PCR, and TCRdb's table has in-frame clones only and misses some. The repertoire includes fewer than 150,000 clones, around 87% of them detected once, and about 1.5% sits in the top ten. This clonotype originated in an adult in good health. The sample was peripheral blood, taken on day 0 of AZD1222 vaccination. The genes are TRBV3-1 (or the pseudogene TRBV3-2) and TRBJ2-7; maybe TRBD2 (6 bases). CDR3 residues: CASSQAGVNYEQYF. CDR3 coding DNA: TGTGCCAGCAGCCAAGCGGGGGTCAACTACGAGCAGTACTTC.